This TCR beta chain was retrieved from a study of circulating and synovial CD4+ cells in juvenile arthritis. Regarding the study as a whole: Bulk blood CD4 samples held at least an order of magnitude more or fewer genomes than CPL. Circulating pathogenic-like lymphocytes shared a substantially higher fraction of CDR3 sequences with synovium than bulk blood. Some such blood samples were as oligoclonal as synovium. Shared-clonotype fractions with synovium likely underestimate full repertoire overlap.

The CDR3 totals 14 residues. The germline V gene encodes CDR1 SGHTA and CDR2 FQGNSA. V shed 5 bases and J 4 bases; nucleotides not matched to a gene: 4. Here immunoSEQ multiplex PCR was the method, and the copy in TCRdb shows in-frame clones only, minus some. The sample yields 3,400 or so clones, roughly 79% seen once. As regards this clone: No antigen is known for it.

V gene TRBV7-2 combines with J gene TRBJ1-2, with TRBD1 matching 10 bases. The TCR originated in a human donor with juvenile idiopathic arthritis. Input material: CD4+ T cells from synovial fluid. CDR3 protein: CASSPDRGPYGYTF. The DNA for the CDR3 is TGTGCCAGCAGCCCTGACAGGGGGCCCTATGGCTACACCTTC.